The 8 T cell receptor beta chains below were found in one sample sequenced in a study of CD8+ T cells in alopecia areata. Following RNA extraction, reverse transcription yielded cDNA that acted as the sequencing template. Data came from immunoSEQ multiplex PCR; TCRdb stores just in-frame clones and leaves some out. The sample contains 150,000 to 200,000 clones, approximately 52% of which appear only once. Treatment described: oral pan-JAK inhibitor, 5-10 mg twice daily. Material: CD4+ T cells sorted from blood, obtained at approximately week 60, from a patient treated with tofacitinib. The receptors shown here come from a human donor with alopecia areata.

The V and J genes are TRBV6-1 and TRBJ2-5; no definite D call. CDR1 and CDR2 from the germline V gene are MNHNS and SASEGT. Between the trimmed V and J ends, which lost 6 bases and 1 base, there was a span of 15 bases. This CDR3 is built from 15 residues. The CDR3 DNA sequence: TGTGCCAGCAGCGTAGACGCGGACCGCCAAGAGACCCAGTACTTC. This encodes CASSVDADRQETQYF.

V usage is TRBV6-5 and J usage is TRBJ2-7; TRBD1 matches 9 bases. The CDR3 sequence is 14 residues long. Germline V CDR1 and CDR2: MNHEY, SVGAGI. With V trimmed by 4 bases and J by 4 bases, 5 bases remained unmatched. The CDR3 loop is CASSSPGQGYEQYF. The CDR3 nucleotides are TGTGCCAGCAGTTCCCCGGGACAGGGTTACGAGCAGTACTTC.

The chain has TRBV27 and TRBJ1-2; D gene ambiguous. Per the germline V gene, CDR1 is MNHEY and CDR2 is SMNVEV (reference sequence). CDR3 size: 13 residues. V was trimmed by 8 bases and J by 8 bases, leaving 18 bases between them. CDR3: CASSKEVSGGYTF. The CDR3 DNA reads as TGTGCCAGCTCGAAGGAGGTATCGGGCGGCTACACCTTC.

The chain recombines TRBV30 with TRBJ1-1; D call uncertain. This CDR3 has 12 amino acids. The V gene lost 1 base and the J gene lost 5 bases, with 8 bases spanning the gap. Per germline, CDR1 GTSNPN and CDR2 SVGIG (reference sequence). CDR3 amino acids: CAWSERLTEAFF. The CDR3 nucleotides read TGTGCCTGGAGTGAACGTTTGACTGAAGCTTTCTTT. Looking up the rest from reference TRBV30 and TRBJ1-1 gives the full variable domain: SQTIHQWPATLVQPVGSPLSLECTVEGTSNPNLYWYRQAAGRGLQLLFYSVGIGQISSEVPQNLSASRPQDRQFILSSKKLLLSDSGFYLCAWSERLTEAFFGQGTRLTVV.

The chain carries TRBV15 and TRBJ1-5; D ambiguous. Germline V gene data show CDR1 as LNHNV and CDR2 as YYDKDF (reference sequence). Trimming cost V 0 bases and J 0 bases, with 12 bases left between them. The CDR3 is 17 amino acids. CDR3 DNA sequence: TGTGCCACCAGCAGAGATTTCACAGCTAATAGCAATCAGCCCCAGCATTTT. Translated, it gives CATSRDFTANSNQPQHF. Full variable domain (rest looked up from reference TRBV15 and TRBJ1-5): DAMVIQNPRYQVTQFGKPVTLSCSQTLNHNVMYWYQQKSSQAPKLLFHYYDKDFNNEADTPDNFQSRRPNTSFCFLDIRSPGLGDTAMYLCATSRDFTANSNQPQHFGDGTRLSIL.

The V and J genes are TRBV30 and TRBJ1-4, with unresolved D. CDR3 length equals 12 residues. Germline V gene data show CDR1 as GTSNPN and CDR2 as SVGIG (reference sequence). This CDR3 reads CASKVPGEKLFF. Written as DNA, the CDR3 is TGTGCTTCAAAGGTCCCCGGTGAAAAACTGTTTTTT.

This clone showed up just a few times. The chain is built from TRBV7-6 and TRBJ2-7; D remains ambiguous. V gave up 5 bases and J gave up 3 bases, with 17 bases separating them. Germline CDR1 reads SGHVS; CDR2 reads FNYEAQ. The CDR3 loop spans 15 amino acids. The CDR3 is CASSPTRVGNYEQYF. CDR3 DNA sequence: TGTGCCAGCAGCCCCACCCGCGTAGGTAACTACGAGCAGTACTTC.

The chain has TRBV29-1 and TRBJ2-1; D gene uncertain. The germline V and J ends were trimmed by 1 base and 7 bases, with 8 bases remaining between them. Germline-derived CDR1 and CDR2 are SQVTM and ANQGSEA. The length of the CDR3 is 12 residues. The CDR3, as DNA: TGCAGCGTTGAAGCTGATTCAAATGAGCAGTTCTTC. It specifies CSVEADSNEQFF.